The 14 T cell receptor beta chains given below trace back to one sample, sequenced in a study of T cells expressing NK-cell markers (dated by TCRdb to 2020 to 2021). Libraries came from 5' RACE. Instrument on record: Illumina HiSeq 2000. TCRdb reprocessed the reads and assigns one entry to each CDR3 protein sequence, leaving out DNA. The sample's clone listing holds about 380,000 distinct CDR3 sequences. Roughly 5.5% of the sample belongs to the ten largest clones. The sequenced material came from blood T cells: a sorted CD56 or NKG2C T cell subset, CD4+ or CD8+ T cells, or bulk PBMC T cells (not recorded which). Every receptor here comes from a man aged 18 to 69 in good health.

The J gene is TRBJ1-1, the V gene TRBV29-1; with no DNA, the TCRdb D assignment of TRBD1 cannot be verified. The germline V gene encodes CDR1 SQVTM and CDR2 ANQGSEA. The CDR3 covers 12 residues. The chain's CDR3 is CSVVGDPTEAFF.

This chain joins TRBV6-1 and TRBJ1-5; there is no DNA to check the TCRdb D call of TRBD1. Per germline, CDR1 MNHNS and CDR2 SASEGT. The CDR3 runs to 16 residues. The CDR3 sequence: CASSGNRGRPGQPQHF.

The chain has TRBV5-6 and TRBJ2-3; lacking DNA, the TRBD2 call made by TCRdb goes unchecked. CDR3 length: 16 amino acids. Germline CDR1 SGHDT, CDR2 YYEEEE. CDR3 residues: CASRRTSGPSTDTQYF. The variable domain in full, with the rest retrieved from reference TRBV5-6 and TRBJ2-3, is DAGVTQSPTHLIKTRGQQVTLRCSPKSGHDTVSWYQQALGQGPQFIFQYYEEEERQRGNFPDRFSGHQFPNYSSELNVNALLLGDSALYLCASRRTSGPSTDTQYFGPGTRLTVL.

The rearrangement uses TRBV6-1 and TRBJ2-1; no DNA is available, so the TRBD1 call from TCRdb remains unchecked. This CDR3 spans 15 amino acids. The germline gives CDR1 MNHNS, CDR2 SASEGT. The CDR3 spells CASRRGGTPSDEQFF.

This chain joins TRBV15 and TRBJ2-7; TCRdb picks TRBD2, but there is no DNA to check that call. Germline V gives CDR1 LNHNV, CDR2 YYDKDF (reference sequence). The CDR3 length is 16 residues. Here the CDR3 reads CATSRAAGAGPYEQYF.

The V gene is TRBV9, the J gene TRBJ2-1; TCRdb gives TRBD1 as the D gene, but with no DNA this cannot be confirmed. The CDR3 has 15 residues. Germline V gives CDR1 SGDLS, CDR2 YYNGEE. The CDR3 loop is CASSPRGTGENEQFF.

The V and J genes are TRBV4-2 and TRBJ2-5; without DNA, the TCRdb call of TRBD1 cannot be checked. Germline lookup yields CDR1 LGHNA and CDR2 YNFKEQ. The CDR3 is made up of 17 amino acids. CDR3 sequence: CASSQDGGTGGQETQYF.

This chain links TRBV6-6 with TRBJ1-2; TCRdb returns TRBD1, unconfirmable since there is no DNA. Germline V lookup: CDR1 MNHNY, CDR2 SVGAGI (reference sequence). The CDR3 loop spans 13 amino acids. CDR3 protein: CASTPWVYYGYTF.

The chain employs TRBV7-9 and TRBJ2-7; TCRdb calls TRBD1, which cannot be checked without DNA. Germline CDR1 reads SEHNR; CDR2 reads FQNEAQ (reference sequence). There are 15 residues in the CDR3. This CDR3 is CASSLVSTGNYEQYF.

The chain links TRBV3-1 to TRBJ1-2; TCRdb names TRBD1, which stays unverified in the absence of DNA. This CDR3 has 13 residues. CDR1 is LGHDT, CDR2 YNNKEL, per germline (reference sequence). The CDR3 region is CASAPGLNYGYTF.

Here the CDR3 reads CASSRLTGRNEKLFF. The V call is TRBV4-2, the J call TRBJ1-4; TCRdb reports TRBD1, a call that lacks DNA to check it against. CDR1 is LGHNA, CDR2 YNFKEQ, per germline. CDR3 size: 15 residues.

The chain links TRBV25-1 to TRBJ1-5; TCRdb's assignment of TRBD1 cannot be checked, as there is no DNA. Germline values: CDR1 MGHDK, CDR2 SYGVNS. This CDR3 contains 13 residues. The CDR3 loop is CASRAPGGQPQHF.

The CDR3 is CSAQSGGPWETQYF. V gene TRBV20-1 combines with J gene TRBJ2-5; TCRdb gives TRBD2 as the D gene, but with no DNA this cannot be confirmed. This CDR3 is 14 amino acids long. Germline CDR1 DFQATT, CDR2 SNEGSKA (reference sequence).

The V and J genes are TRBV27 and TRBJ2-5. The CDR3 totals 13 residues. Germline assignment: CDR1 MNHEY and CDR2 SMNVEV (reference sequence). The CDR3 sequence is CASSYIVGETQYF.